This T cell receptor beta chain was recorded in a study of blood T cells in healthy people across ages. The second PCR ran roughly 6 to 12 cycles with a sample-barcoded 5' primer and J-beta primers. Unique molecular identifiers of 12 random nucleotides labeled each cDNA. TCRdb ran MiXCR on the 5' RACE reads and lists one entry per CDR3 protein. The sample has 650,000 to 1,000,000 distinct CDR3 sequences; roughly 40% are singletons. Details on this clonotype: Its antigen is unknown.

Study-wide results and limits: The study found TCR beta diversity correlated strongly with naive T cell percentage. Whereas aged donors had fewer naive CD4+ cells, long-lived donors had more of them and higher diversity. PBMC samples, being unsorted, prevented any conclusive comparison of naive and antigen-experienced cells.

J lost 3 bases, V lost 3 bases, and 4 bases had no gene match. Germline lookup yields CDR1 DFQATT and CDR2 SNEGSKA (reference sequence). The CDR3 extends over 13 amino acids. Sequenced sample: blood. The TCR comes from a man aged 18 to 30 in good health. V is TRBV20-1 and J is TRBJ2-7, with TRBD2 matching 8 bases. CDR3: CSASSGGRYEQYF. CDR3 DNA: TGCAGTGCTAGCAGCGGGGGCCGCTACGAGCAGTACTTC.